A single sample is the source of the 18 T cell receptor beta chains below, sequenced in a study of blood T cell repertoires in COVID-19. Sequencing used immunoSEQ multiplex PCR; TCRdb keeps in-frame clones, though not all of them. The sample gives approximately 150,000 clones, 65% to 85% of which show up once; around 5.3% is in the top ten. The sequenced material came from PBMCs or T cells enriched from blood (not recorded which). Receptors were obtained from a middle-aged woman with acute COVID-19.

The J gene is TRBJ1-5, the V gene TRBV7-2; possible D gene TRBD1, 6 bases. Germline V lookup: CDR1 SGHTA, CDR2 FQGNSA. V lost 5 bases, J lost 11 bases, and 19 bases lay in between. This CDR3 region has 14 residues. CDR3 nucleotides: TGTGCCAGCAGCCCCGTAGAGGGGGTCCCGTCCCAGCATTTT. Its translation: CASSPVEGVPSQHF. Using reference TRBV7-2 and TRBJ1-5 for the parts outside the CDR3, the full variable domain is GAGVSQSPSNKVTEKGKDVELRCDPISGHTALYWYRQSLGQGLEFLIYFQGNSAPDKSGLPSDRFSAERTGGSVSTLTIQRTQQEDSAVYLCASSPVEGVPSQHFGDGTRLSIL.

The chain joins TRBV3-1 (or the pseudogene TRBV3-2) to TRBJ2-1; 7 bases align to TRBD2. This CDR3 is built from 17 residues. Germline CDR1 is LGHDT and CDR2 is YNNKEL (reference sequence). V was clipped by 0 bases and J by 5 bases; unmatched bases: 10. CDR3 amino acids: CASSQDRSGRFNNEQFF. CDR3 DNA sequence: TGTGCCAGCAGCCAAGATCGTAGCGGGCGATTTAACAATGAGCAGTTCTTC.

The CDR3 region is CASSPGSSPYNEQFF. The CDR3 DNA is TGTGCCAGCAGTCCCGGGTCCAGCCCCTACAATGAGCAGTTCTTC. The chain recombines TRBV2 with TRBJ2-1; D uncertain. Deletions cut 5 bases from V and 2 bases from J, with 13 bases between. Germline loops: CDR1 SNHLY, CDR2 FYNNEI. The CDR3 sequence is 15 residues long.

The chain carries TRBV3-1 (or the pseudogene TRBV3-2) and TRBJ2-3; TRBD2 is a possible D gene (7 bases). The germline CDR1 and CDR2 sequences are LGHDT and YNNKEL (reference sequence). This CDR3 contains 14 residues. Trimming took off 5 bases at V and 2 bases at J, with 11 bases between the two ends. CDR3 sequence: CASSEGGVTDTQYF. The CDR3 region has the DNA TGTGCCAGCAGCGAGGGGGGGGTCACAGATACGCAGTATTTT.

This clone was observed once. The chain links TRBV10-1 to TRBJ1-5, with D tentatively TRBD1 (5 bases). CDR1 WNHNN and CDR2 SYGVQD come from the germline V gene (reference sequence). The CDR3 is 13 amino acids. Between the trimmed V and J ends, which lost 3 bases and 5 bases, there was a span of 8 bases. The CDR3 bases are TGCGCCAGCAGTGAAGCCAGGGATCAGCCCCAGCATTTT. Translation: CASSEARDQPQHF.

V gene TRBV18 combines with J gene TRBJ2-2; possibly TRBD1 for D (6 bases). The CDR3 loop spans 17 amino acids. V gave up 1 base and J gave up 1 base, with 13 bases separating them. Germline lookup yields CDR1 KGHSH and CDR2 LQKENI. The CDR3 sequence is CASSPLRGGQNTGELFF. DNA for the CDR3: TGTGCCAGCTCACCACTCAGGGGCGGCCAGAACACCGGGGAGCTGTTTTTT.

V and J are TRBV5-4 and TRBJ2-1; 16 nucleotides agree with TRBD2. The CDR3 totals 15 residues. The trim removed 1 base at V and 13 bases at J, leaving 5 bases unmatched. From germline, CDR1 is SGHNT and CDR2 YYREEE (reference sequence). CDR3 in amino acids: CASSLPGLAGGTQFF. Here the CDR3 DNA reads TGTGCCAGCAGCTTGCCGGGACTAGCGGGAGGGACACAGTTCTTC.

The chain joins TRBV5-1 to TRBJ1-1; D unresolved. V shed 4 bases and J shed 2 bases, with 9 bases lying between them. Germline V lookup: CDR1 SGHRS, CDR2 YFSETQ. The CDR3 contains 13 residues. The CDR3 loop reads CASSLRENTEAFF. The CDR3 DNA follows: TGCGCCAGCAGCCTACGAGAAAACACTGAAGCTTTCTTT.

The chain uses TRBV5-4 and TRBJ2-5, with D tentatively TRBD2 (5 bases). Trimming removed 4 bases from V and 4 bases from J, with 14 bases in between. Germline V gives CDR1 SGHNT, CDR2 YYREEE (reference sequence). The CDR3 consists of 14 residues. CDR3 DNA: TGTGCCAGCAGCCCCACGAGCGGTGGAGAGACCCAGTACTTC. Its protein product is CASSPTSGGETQYF.

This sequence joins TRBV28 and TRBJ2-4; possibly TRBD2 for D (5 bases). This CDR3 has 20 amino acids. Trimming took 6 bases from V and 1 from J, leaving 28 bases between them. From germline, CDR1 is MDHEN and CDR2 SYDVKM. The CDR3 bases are TGTGCCAGCAGGCGACTCAACCCGGTGAGCGGCGAGAACGCCAAAAACATTCAGTACTTC. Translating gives CASRRLNPVSGENAKNIQYF.

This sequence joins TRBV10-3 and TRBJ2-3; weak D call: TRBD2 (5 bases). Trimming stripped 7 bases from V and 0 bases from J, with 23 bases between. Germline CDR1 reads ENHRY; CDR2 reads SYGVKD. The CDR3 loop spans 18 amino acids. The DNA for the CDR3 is TGTGCCATCACCCAAGAAGGCCCCTGGAAGCGGAGCACAGATACGCAGTATTTT. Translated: CAITQEGPWKRSTDTQYF.

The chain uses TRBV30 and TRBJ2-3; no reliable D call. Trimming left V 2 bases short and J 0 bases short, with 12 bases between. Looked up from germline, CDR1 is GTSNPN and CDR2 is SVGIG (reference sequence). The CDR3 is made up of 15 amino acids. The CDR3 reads CAWSIVGSSTDTQYF. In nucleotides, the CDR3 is TGTGCCTGGAGTATCGTCGGGTCTAGCACAGATACGCAGTATTTT.

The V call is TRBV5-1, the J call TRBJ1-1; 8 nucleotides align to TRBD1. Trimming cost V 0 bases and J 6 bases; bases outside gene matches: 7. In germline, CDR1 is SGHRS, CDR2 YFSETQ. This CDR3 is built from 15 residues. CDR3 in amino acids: CASSLEQGARAEAFF. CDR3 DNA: TGCGCCAGCAGCTTGGAGCAGGGGGCGAGGGCTGAAGCTTTCTTT.

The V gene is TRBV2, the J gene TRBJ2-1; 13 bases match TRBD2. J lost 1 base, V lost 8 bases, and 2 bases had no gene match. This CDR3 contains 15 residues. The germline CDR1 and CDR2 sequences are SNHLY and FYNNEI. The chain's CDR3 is CASALAGGSYNEQFF. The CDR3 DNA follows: TGTGCCAGCGCACTAGCGGGAGGGTCCTACAATGAGCAGTTCTTC.

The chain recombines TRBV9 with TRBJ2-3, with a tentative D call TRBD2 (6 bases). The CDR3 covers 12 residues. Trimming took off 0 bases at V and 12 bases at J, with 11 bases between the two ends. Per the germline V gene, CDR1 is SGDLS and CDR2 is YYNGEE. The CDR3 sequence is CASSVVGGEQYF. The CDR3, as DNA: TGTGCCAGCAGCGTAGTTGGAGGGGAACAGTATTTT.

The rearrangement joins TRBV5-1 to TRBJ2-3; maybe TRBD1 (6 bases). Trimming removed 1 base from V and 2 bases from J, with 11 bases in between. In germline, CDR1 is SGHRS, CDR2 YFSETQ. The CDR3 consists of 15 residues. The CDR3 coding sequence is TGCGCCAGCAGCTTGAATGACAGGAACACAGATACGCAGTATTTT. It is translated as CASSLNDRNTDTQYF.

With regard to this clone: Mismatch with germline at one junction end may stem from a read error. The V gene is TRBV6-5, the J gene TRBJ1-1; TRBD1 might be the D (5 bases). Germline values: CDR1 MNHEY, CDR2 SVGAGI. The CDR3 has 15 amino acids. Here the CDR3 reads CASSHSWGQNTEAFF. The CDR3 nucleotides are TGTGCCAGCAGTCACTCATGGGGCCAGAACACTGAAGCTTTCTTT.

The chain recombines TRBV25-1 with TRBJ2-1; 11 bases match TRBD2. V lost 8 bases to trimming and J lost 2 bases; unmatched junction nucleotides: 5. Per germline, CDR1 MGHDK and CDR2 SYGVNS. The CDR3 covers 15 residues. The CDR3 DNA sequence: TGTGCCAGCGGAGAGACTAGCGGGGCCTACAATGAGCAGTTCTTC. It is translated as CASGETSGAYNEQFF. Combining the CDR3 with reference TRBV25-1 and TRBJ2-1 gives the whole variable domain EADIYQTPRYLVIGTGKKITLECSQTMGHDKMYWYQQDPGMELHLIHYSYGVNSTEKGDLSSESTVSRIRTEHFPLTLESARPSHTSQYLCASGETSGAYNEQFFGPGTRLTVL.